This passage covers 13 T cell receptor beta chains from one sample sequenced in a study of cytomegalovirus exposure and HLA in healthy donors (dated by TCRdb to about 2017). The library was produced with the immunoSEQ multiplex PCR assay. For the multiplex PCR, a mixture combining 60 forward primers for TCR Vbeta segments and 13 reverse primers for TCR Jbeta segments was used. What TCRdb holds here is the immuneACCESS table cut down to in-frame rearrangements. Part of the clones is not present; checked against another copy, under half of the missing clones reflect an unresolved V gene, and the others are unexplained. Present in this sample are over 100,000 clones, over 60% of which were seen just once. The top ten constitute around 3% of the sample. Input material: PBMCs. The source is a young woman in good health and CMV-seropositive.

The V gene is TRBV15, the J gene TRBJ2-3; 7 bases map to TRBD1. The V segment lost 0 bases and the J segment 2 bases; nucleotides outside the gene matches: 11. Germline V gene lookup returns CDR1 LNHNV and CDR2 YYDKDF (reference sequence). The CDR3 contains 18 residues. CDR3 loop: CATSRDYSHRGNTDTQYF. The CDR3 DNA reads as TGTGCCACCAGCAGAGATTATAGCCACAGGGGAAACACAGATACGCAGTATTTT.

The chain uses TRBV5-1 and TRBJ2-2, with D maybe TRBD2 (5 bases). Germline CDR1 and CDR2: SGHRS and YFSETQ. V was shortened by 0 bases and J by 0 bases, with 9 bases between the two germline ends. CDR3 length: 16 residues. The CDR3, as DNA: TGCGCCAGCAGCTTGGTGGCGGGCGCGAACACCGGGGAGCTGTTTTTT. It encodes CASSLVAGANTGELFF.

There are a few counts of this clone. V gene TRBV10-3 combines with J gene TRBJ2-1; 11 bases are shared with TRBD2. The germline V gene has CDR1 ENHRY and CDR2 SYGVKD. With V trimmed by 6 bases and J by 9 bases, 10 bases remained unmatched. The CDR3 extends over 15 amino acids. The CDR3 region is CAISVLAGDGVEQFF. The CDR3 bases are TGTGCCATCAGCGTACTAGCGGGAGACGGTGTTGAGCAGTTCTTC.

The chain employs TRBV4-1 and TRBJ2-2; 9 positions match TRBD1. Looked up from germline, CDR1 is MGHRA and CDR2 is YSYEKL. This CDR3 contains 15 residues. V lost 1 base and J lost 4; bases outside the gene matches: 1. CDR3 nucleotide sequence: TGCGCCAGCAGCCAAGGGACAGGGGCCACCGGGGAGCTGTTTTTT. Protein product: CASSQGTGATGELFF.

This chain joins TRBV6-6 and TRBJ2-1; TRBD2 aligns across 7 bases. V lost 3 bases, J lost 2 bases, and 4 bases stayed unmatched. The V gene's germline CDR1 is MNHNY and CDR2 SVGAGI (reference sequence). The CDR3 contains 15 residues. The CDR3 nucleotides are TGTGCCAGCAGTTATGTGGGAGGGACCTACAATGAGCAGTTCTTC. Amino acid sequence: CASSYVGGTYNEQFF.

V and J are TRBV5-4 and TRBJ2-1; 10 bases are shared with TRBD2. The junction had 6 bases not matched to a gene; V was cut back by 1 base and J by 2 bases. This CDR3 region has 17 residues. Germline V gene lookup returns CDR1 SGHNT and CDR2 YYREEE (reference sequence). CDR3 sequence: CASSLLIAGGPYNEQFF. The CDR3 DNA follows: TGTGCCAGCAGCTTGCTGATAGCGGGAGGCCCCTACAATGAGCAGTTCTTC.

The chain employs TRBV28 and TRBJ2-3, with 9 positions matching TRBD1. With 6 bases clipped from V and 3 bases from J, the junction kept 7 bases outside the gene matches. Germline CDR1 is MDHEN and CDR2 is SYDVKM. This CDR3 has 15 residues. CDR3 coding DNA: TGTGCCAGCAGCAAAACAGGGGGCAGGACAGATACGCAGTATTTT. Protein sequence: CASSKTGGRTDTQYF. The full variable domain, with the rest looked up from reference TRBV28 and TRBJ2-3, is DVKVTQSSRYLVKRTGEKVFLECVQDMDHENMFWYRQDPGLGLRLIYFSYDVKMKEKGDIPEGYSVSREKKERFSLILESASTNQTSMYLCASSKTGGRTDTQYFGPGTRLTVL.

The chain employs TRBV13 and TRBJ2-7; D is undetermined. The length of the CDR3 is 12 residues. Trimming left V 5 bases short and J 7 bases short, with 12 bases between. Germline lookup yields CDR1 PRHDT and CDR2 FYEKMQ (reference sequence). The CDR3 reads CASSPLNGEQYF. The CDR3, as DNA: TGTGCCAGCAGCCCACTAAATGGGGAGCAGTACTTC.

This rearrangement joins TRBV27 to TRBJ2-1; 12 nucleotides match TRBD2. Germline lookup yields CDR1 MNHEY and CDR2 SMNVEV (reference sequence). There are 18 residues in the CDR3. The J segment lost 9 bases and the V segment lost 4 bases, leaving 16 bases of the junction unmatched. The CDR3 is CASSWGLAGPLPQREQFF. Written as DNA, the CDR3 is TGTGCCAGCAGTTGGGGACTAGCGGGCCCTCTCCCCCAACGTGAGCAGTTCTTC.

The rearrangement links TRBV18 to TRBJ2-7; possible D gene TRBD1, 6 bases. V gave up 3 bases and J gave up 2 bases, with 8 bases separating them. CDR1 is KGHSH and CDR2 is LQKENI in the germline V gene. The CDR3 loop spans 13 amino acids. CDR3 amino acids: CASSPDSTYEQYF. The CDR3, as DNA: TGTGCCAGCTCACCGGACAGCACCTACGAGCAGTACTTC.

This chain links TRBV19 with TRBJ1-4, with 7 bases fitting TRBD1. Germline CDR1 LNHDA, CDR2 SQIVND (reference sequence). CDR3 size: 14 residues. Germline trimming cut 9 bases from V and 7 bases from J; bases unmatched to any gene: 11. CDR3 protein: CASQTVYRGEKLFF. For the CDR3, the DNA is TGTGCCAGCCAAACAGTATACAGGGGTGAAAAACTGTTTTTT.

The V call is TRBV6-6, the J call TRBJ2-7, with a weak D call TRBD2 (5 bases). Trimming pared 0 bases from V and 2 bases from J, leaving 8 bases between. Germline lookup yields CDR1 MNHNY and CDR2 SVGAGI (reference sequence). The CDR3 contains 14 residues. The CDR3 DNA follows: TGTGCCAGCAGTTACTCAAGCGGTACCTACGAGCAGTACTTC. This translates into CASSYSSGTYEQYF.

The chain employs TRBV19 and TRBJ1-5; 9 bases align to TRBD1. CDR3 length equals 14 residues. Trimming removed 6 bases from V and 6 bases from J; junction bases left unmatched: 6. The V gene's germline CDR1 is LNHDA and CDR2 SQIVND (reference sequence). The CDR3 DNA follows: TGTGCCAGTAGCTCACAGGGGGCGCGTCAGCCCCAGCATTTT. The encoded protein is CASSSQGARQPQHF.